One sample yielded the 8 T cell receptor beta chains listed below, sequenced in a study of blood T cell repertoires in COVID-19. Assay: immunoSEQ multiplex PCR; the TCRdb copy retains only in-frame clones and omits some. The table records around 100,000 clones, around 90% of them present only once. Sequenced material: peripheral blood. These receptors all come from a man in his forties or fifties with acute or convalescent COVID-19.

V usage is TRBV2 and J usage is TRBJ2-3; 7 positions agree with TRBD1. This CDR3 has 15 residues. Germline-derived CDR1 and CDR2 are SNHLY and FYNNEI. V shed 7 bases, J shed 2 bases, and the junction held 9 bases outside the gene matches. The CDR3 nucleotides read TGTGCCAGCACCTCAACAGGGGACCTCACAGATACGCAGTATTTT. This translates into CASTSTGDLTDTQYF.

The V call is TRBV6-6, the J call TRBJ1-5; D not certain. The CDR3 runs to 14 residues. In germline, CDR1 is MNHNY, CDR2 SVGAGI (reference sequence). The V gene lost 6 bases and the J gene lost 3 bases, with 12 bases spanning the gap. CDR3 bases: TGTGCCAGCAGGTTTACAGAAATCAATCAGCCCCAGCATTTT. The encoded protein is CASRFTEINQPQHF.

This clone was found once. The chain joins TRBV19 to TRBJ2-1; TRBD2 aligns across 11 bases. The V gene end was trimmed by 5 bases and the J gene end by 2 bases; junction bases not matched to a gene: 2. The CDR3 spans 15 residues. Per germline, CDR1 LNHDA and CDR2 SQIVND (reference sequence). CDR3 DNA sequence: TGTGCCAGTAGTCGGACTAGCGGGCCCTACAATGAGCAGTTCTTC. Its protein product is CASSRTSGPYNEQFF.

This clone was seen just once. V usage is TRBV4-1 and J usage is TRBJ1-6; D may be TRBD1 (6 bases). Per germline, CDR1 MGHRA and CDR2 YSYEKL. Between the trimmed V and J ends, which lost 0 bases and 6 bases, there was a span of 18 bases. The CDR3 sequence is 18 residues long. The DNA for the CDR3 is TGCGCCAGCAGCCAAGAAAGGCCCAGGGGATCCCTTAATTCACCCCTCCACTTT. This sequence encodes CASSQERPRGSLNSPLHF.

V and J are TRBV7-2 and TRBJ2-4; no clear D gene. CDR3 length equals 16 residues. Germline V gene lookup returns CDR1 SGHTA and CDR2 FQGNSA. V gave up 6 bases and J gave up 0 bases, with 15 bases separating them. The CDR3 reads CASSPHSSQAKNIQYF. CDR3 nucleotide sequence: TGTGCCAGCAGTCCACACAGTTCCCAAGCCAAAAACATTCAGTACTTC.

The chain uses TRBV2 and TRBJ1-1, with a tentative D call TRBD1 (5 bases). The ends were cut back, 6 bases at V and 5 bases at J, with 16 bases in the middle. Germline V CDR1 and CDR2: SNHLY, FYNNEI. The CDR3 consists of 14 residues. The CDR3 is CASREGQGGTEAFF. The DNA of the CDR3 is TGTGCCAGCAGGGAGGGCCAGGGTGGGACTGAAGCTTTCTTT.

The CDR3 DNA follows: TGTGCCAGCAGACTCGGGGGCACAGATACGCAGTATTTT. This sequence encodes CASRLGGTDTQYF. The chain uses TRBV4-2 and TRBJ2-3; perhaps TRBD2 as D (5 bases). This CDR3 has 13 residues. CDR1 LGHNA and CDR2 YNFKEQ come from the germline V gene. Between the trimmed V and J ends, which lost 6 bases and 1 base, there was a span of 8 bases.

The V and J genes are TRBV5-1 and TRBJ1-1; D perhaps matches TRBD1 (5 bases). The ends were cut back, 3 bases at V and 0 bases at J, with 12 bases in the middle. CDR1 is SGHRS, CDR2 YFSETQ, per germline. This CDR3 has 15 residues. The CDR3 sequence is CASSWSGAMNTEAFF. The CDR3 nucleotides are TGCGCCAGCAGCTGGAGTGGGGCTATGAACACTGAAGCTTTCTTT.